This T cell receptor (beta chain) derives from a study of control samples from healthy donors and cancer patients. The CDR3 length is 15 residues. CDR1 and CDR2 (germline): ENHRY, SYGVKD. V shed 2 bases and J shed 2 bases, with 13 bases lying between them. The protocol was immunoSEQ multiplex PCR, while the TCRdb copy is restricted to in-frame clones and leaves out a portion. The data hold fewer than 500,000 clones, with about nine tenths observed a single time. Sample: PBMCs. The sequence came from a man between 40 and 49 years old with head and neck cancer. V gene TRBV10-3 combines with J gene TRBJ2-7; perhaps D is TRBD1 or TRBD2 (6 bases each). As DNA, the CDR3 is TGTGCCATCAGTGAGGTCGTCGGGGGCCCCTACGAGCAGTACTTC. Its translation: CAISEVVGGPYEQYF.